This T cell receptor beta chain is drawn from a study of response to subunit inactivated influenza vaccine. Study-wide results and limits: The study's authors posited that every seasonal influenza vaccination enlists few new T cells.

In this sample, this clonotype turned up many times. The target antigen is unknown. TCRdb reanalysed the RT-PCR reads using MiXCR and keeps one entry per CDR3 protein. The sample has about 240,000 distinct CDR3 sequences, 12% seen once. V was pared by 5 bases and J by 7 bases, with 9 bases between. Germline CDR1 SEHNR, CDR2 FQNEAQ (reference sequence). The CDR3 contains 12 residues. J is TRBJ2-1 and V is TRBV7-9, with a weak D call TRBD2 (5 bases). The source was non-naive T cells sorted from PBMCs, collected 14 days before vaccination. The receptor was derived from a man aged 50 to 60 who received an inactivated influenza vaccine. In nucleotides, the CDR3 is TGTGCCAGCAGCCCGGACTTAAATGAGCAGTTCTTC. Encoded protein: CASSPDLNEQFF.